Listed here are 20 T cell receptor beta chains from one sample, sequenced in a study of Ad26.COV2.S vaccination and SARS-CoV-2 variants. Treatment indicated: about 20 received Ad26.COV2.S at low or high dose, single or two shots; 5 received placebo; per-sample allocation not given. At day 63 after the first vaccine or placebo injection, samples were drawn. Assay used: immunoSEQ multiplex PCR; TCRdb lists only in-frame clones, some missing. Of approximately 340,000 clones listed, approximately 85% were seen once; the top ten hold roughly 3.3%. This specimen was peripheral blood, taken in a trial of Ad26.COV2.S vaccine versus placebo. The receptors derive from a person between 18 and 59 years old who received the Ad26.COV2.S COVID-19 vaccine or a placebo.

On this clone: This sample also contains other DNA sequences that code for the same CDR3. The gene calls are TRBV9 and TRBJ2-7; D may be TRBD2 (5 bases). In germline, CDR1 is SGDLS, CDR2 YYNGEE. The CDR3 length is 13 residues. Trimming left V 0 bases short and J 1 base short, with 5 bases between. The DNA for the CDR3 is TGTGCCAGCAGCGTAGGAGGGTCCTACGAGCAGTACTTC. This gives the protein CASSVGGSYEQYF.

This chain links TRBV7-9 with TRBJ2-7; D perhaps matches TRBD2 (6 bases). The CDR3 contains 16 residues. Germline CDR1 reads SEHNR; CDR2 reads FQNEAQ (reference sequence). Trimming stripped 5 bases from V and 1 base from J, with 18 bases between. The CDR3 loop reads CASSPSAGLSSYEQYF. CDR3 coding DNA: TGTGCCAGCAGCCCCTCGGCGGGGCTGAGTTCCTACGAGCAGTACTTC.

The rearrangement joins TRBV4-1 to TRBJ2-2, with a possible D match to TRBD2 (7 bases). Trimming stripped 0 bases from V and 3 bases from J, with 8 bases between. CDR1 is MGHRA and CDR2 is YSYEKL in the germline V gene. The CDR3 consists of 15 residues. The CDR3 coding sequence is TGCGCCAGCAGCCAAGAGCGGGGGCACACCGGGGAGCTGTTTTTT. It is translated as CASSQERGHTGELFF.

The chain employs TRBV5-1 and TRBJ2-2, with D tentatively TRBD1 or TRBD2 (5 bases each). Germline CDR1 and CDR2: SGHRS and YFSETQ. Trimming removed 4 bases at V and 6 bases at J, with 16 bases between. The CDR3 length is 15 residues. In DNA, the CDR3 is TGCGCCAGCAGCCCCCCCACAGGAGGACCCGGGGAGCTGTTTTTT. It encodes CASSPPTGGPGELFF. The variable domain in full, completed from reference TRBV5-1 and TRBJ2-2, reads KAGVTQTPRYLIKTRGQQVTLSCSPISGHRSVSWYQQTPGQGLQFLFEYFSETQRNKGNFPGRFSGRQFSNSRSEMNVSTLELGDSALYLCASSPPTGGPGELFFGEGSRLTVL.

This chain connects TRBV9 to TRBJ2-7; no clear D gene. This CDR3 is built from 13 residues. Trimming removed 0 bases from V and 6 bases from J, with 10 bases in between. Germline loops: CDR1 SGDLS, CDR2 YYNGEE. CDR3 DNA: TGTGCCAGCAGCGTAGTAGGGAAGGGCGAGCAGTACTTC. It codes for CASSVVGKGEQYF.

The chain uses TRBV19 and TRBJ2-1; 8 bases fit TRBD1. CDR3 length: 15 amino acids. The germline gives CDR1 LNHDA, CDR2 SQIVND (reference sequence). Trimming took 3 bases from V and 3 from J; bases not matched to a gene: 4. CDR3 DNA: TGTGCCAGTAGTATTGACAGGGGAGTCTACAATGAGCAGTTCTTC. It is translated as CASSIDRGVYNEQFF.

The count of this clone is one. V usage is TRBV7-2 and J usage is TRBJ2-7, with D perhaps matching TRBD1 (6 bases). This CDR3 has 18 residues. The ends were cut back, 5 bases at V and 3 bases at J, with 26 bases in the middle. Germline loops: CDR1 SGHTA, CDR2 FQGNSA. Here the CDR3 reads CASSGRQAERLLSYEQYF. As DNA, the CDR3 is TGTGCCAGCAGCGGCCGACAGGCAGAACGGCTCCTCAGCTACGAGCAGTACTTC. The whole variable domain, filled in from reference TRBV7-2 and TRBJ2-7, reads GAGVSQSPSNKVTEKGKDVELRCDPISGHTALYWYRQSLGQGLEFLIYFQGNSAPDKSGLPSDRFSAERTGGSVSTLTIQRTQQEDSAVYLCASSGRQAERLLSYEQYFGPGTRLTVT.

The rearrangement links TRBV7-2 to TRBJ2-3, with no clear D. Trimming removed 3 bases from V and 1 base from J, with 5 bases in between. The CDR3 runs to 13 residues. Germline CDR1 SGHTA, CDR2 FQGNSA. The CDR3 sequence: CASSFYGTDTQYF. CDR3 DNA: TGTGCCAGCAGCTTTTACGGCACAGATACGCAGTATTTT.

The chain recombines TRBV12-3 or TRBV12-4 with TRBJ1-1; D gene unclear. Trimming removed 6 bases at V and 8 bases at J, with 13 bases between. The CDR3 runs to 12 residues. CDR3: CASSQTEKEAFF. CDR3 bases: TGTGCCAGCAGCCAGACGGAAAAAGAAGCTTTCTTT.

The CDR3 spells CASSYPLEWGLDETQYF. CDR3 coding DNA: TGTGCCAGCAGTTACCCATTGGAGTGGGGGTTGGATGAGACCCAGTACTTC. The chain employs TRBV6-2 or TRBV6-3 and TRBJ2-5; either TRBD1 or TRBD2 may supply D (5 bases each). CDR1 is MNHEY, CDR2 SVGEGT, per germline. The ends were cut back, 2 bases at V and 5 bases at J, with 21 bases in the middle. The CDR3 is 17 residues long.

This clone has a single count. V is TRBV9 and J is TRBJ2-7, with D hard to call. V lost 0 bases to trimming and J lost 3 bases, with 7 bases between them. The CDR3 has 13 residues. Germline CDR1 and CDR2: SGDLS and YYNGEE. The CDR3 spells CASSVGPNYEQYF. CDR3 DNA sequence: TGTGCCAGCAGCGTAGGACCAAACTACGAGCAGTACTTC.

The chain recombines TRBV5-5 with TRBJ2-1; 14 bases map to TRBD2. V shed 3 bases, J shed 0 bases, and the junction held 8 bases outside the gene matches. CDR1 and CDR2 from the germline V gene are SGHKS and YYEKEE (reference sequence). This CDR3 has 19 residues. The CDR3 DNA reads as TGTGCCAGCAGCTCGACTAGCGGGAGGGCATTCCTCTCCTACAATGAGCAGTTCTTC. As protein: CASSSTSGRAFLSYNEQFF. Variable domain in full (rest from reference TRBV5-5 and TRBJ2-1): DAGVTQSPTHLIKTRGQQVTLRCSPISGHKSVSWYQQVLGQGPQFIFQYYEKEERGRGNFPDRFSARQFPNYSSELNVNALLLGDSALYLCASSSTSGRAFLSYNEQFFGPGTRLTVL.

CDR3 bases: TGTGCCAGCAGTGAGGGGGCCTACGAGCAGTACTTC. As protein: CASSEGAYEQYF. The chain couples TRBV2 to TRBJ2-7; D could derive from TRBD1 or TRBD2 (5 bases each). Per the germline V gene, CDR1 is SNHLY and CDR2 is FYNNEI. CDR3 length: 12 residues. Trimming took off 3 bases at V and 2 bases at J, with 5 bases between the two ends.

The chain employs TRBV10-2 and TRBJ2-1; 8 nucleotides line up with TRBD1. Unmatched junction bases numbered 3, after V lost 5 bases and J lost 6 bases. The CDR3 sequence is 13 residues long. Germline-derived CDR1 and CDR2 are WSHSY and SAAADI. For the CDR3, the DNA is TGCGCCAGCAGTTTGACAGGGGTCAATGAGCAGTTCTTC. This sequence encodes CASSLTGVNEQFF.

V is TRBV28 and J is TRBJ2-7; D ambiguous. Germline V gives CDR1 MDHEN, CDR2 SYDVKM. Trimming left V 3 bases short and J 5 bases short, with 11 bases between. This CDR3 comprises 13 residues. The CDR3 bases are TGTGCCAGCAGTTTTCGACTCCTTAACGAGCAGTACTTC. Its translation: CASSFRLLNEQYF.

The V and J genes are TRBV19 and TRBJ2-7; D unclear. The CDR3 contains 13 residues. Germline V gene lookup returns CDR1 LNHDA and CDR2 SQIVND (reference sequence). With 3 bases removed from V and 2 bases from J, the gap between germline ends came to 8 bases. CDR3: CASSIDVTYEQYF. The DNA for the CDR3 is TGTGCCAGTAGTATTGACGTCACCTACGAGCAGTACTTC.

This chain uses TRBV3-1 (or the pseudogene TRBV3-2) with TRBJ2-2, with TRBD2 identical over 8 bases. CDR1 and CDR2 from the germline V gene are LGHDT and YNNKEL (reference sequence). This CDR3 region has 15 residues. The junction had 5 bases not matched to a gene; V was cut back by 7 bases and J by 1 base. In DNA form, the CDR3 reads TGTGCCAGCACCACCGGGGGGGTGAACACCGGGGAGCTGTTTTTT. Translated, it gives CASTTGGVNTGELFF.

A few counts support this clone. J is TRBJ1-2 and V is TRBV5-4; 8 nucleotides agree with TRBD1. Trimming took 0 bases from V and 2 from J; bases not matched to a gene: 3. The germline CDR1 and CDR2 sequences are SGHNT and YYREEE (reference sequence). This CDR3 has 15 residues. CDR3 bases: TGTGCCAGCAGCTTGGCCAGGGGGCGAAACTATGGCTACACCTTC. It is translated as CASSLARGRNYGYTF.

The J gene is TRBJ2-5, the V gene TRBV6-5; perhaps TRBD1 as D (6 bases). The CDR3 extends over 12 amino acids. CDR1 and CDR2 (germline): MNHEY, SVGAGI. Trimming stripped 5 bases from V and 5 bases from J, with 9 bases between. CDR3 loop: CASSPGEETQYF. DNA of the CDR3: TGTGCCAGCAGTCCAGGGGAGGAGACCCAGTACTTC.

This chain joins TRBV4-1 and TRBJ1-2, with D possibly TRBD1 on 5 matching bases. Germline V gene data show CDR1 as MGHRA and CDR2 as YSYEKL. Trimming cost V 2 bases and J 4 bases, with 8 bases left between them. The CDR3 contains 13 residues. For the CDR3, the DNA is TGCGCCAGCAGCCAAAGGCAGGGCTATGGCTACACCTTC. This sequence encodes CASSQRQGYGYTF.